This T cell receptor beta chain derives from a study of cytomegalovirus exposure and HLA in healthy donors. There are 15 residues in the CDR3. CDR1 is SGHTA and CDR2 is FQGNSA in the germline V gene. Trimming removed 1 base from V and 5 bases from J; junction bases left unmatched: 8. It was with 60 Vbeta and 13 Jbeta primers that the PCR ran. Profiled with immunoSEQ multiplex PCR; TCRdb holds only in-frame clones, not every one. The data contain about 140,000 clones, 65% to 80% of them singletons. Sample: PBMCs. The receptor was isolated from a woman aged 50 to 60 in good health and CMV-seropositive. The rearrangement joins TRBV7-2 to TRBJ2-7, with TRBD2 matching 7 bases. Here the CDR3 DNA reads TGTGCCAGCAGCTTAGGAGGCGGGGGAATAAACGAGCAGTACTTC. Translation gives CASSLGGGGINEQYF.